The 25 T cell receptor beta chains in this list originate from one sample, sequenced in a study of blood T cell repertoires in COVID-19. TCRdb's table, derived via immunoSEQ multiplex PCR, lists solely in-frame clones and lacks some. The sample comprises roughly 130,000 clones, about 92% of which are singletons, and under 4.5% rests with the top ten. Sequenced sample: peripheral blood. The receptors stem from a man in his fifties with active COVID-19.

The gene calls are TRBV2 and TRBJ2-7; D is unclear. Looked up from germline, CDR1 is SNHLY and CDR2 is FYNNEI. The CDR3 covers 10 residues. Trimming left V 6 bases short and J 3 bases short, with 3 bases between. CDR3 sequence reads: CASSVYEQYV. The CDR3 DNA follows: TGTGCCAGCAGCGTCTACGAGCAGTACGTC.

The chain combines TRBV3-1 (or the pseudogene TRBV3-2) with TRBJ1-6; D unresolved. Trimming took 0 bases from V and 7 from J, leaving 7 bases between them. Germline-derived CDR1 and CDR2 are LGHDT and YNNKEL (reference sequence). CDR3 length: 14 amino acids. The chain's CDR3 is CASSQEGRNSPLHF. DNA of the CDR3: TGTGCCAGCAGCCAAGAGGGCAGAAATTCACCCCTCCACTTT.

This clone was recorded only once. This rearrangement joins TRBV7-3 to TRBJ1-1; 7 bases fit TRBD1. CDR1 and CDR2 from the germline V gene are SGHTA and FQGTGA. V gave up 5 bases and J gave up 2 bases; unmatched junction bases: 5. The CDR3 contains 14 residues. The CDR3 loop reads CASSVQGYNTEAFF. Here the CDR3 DNA reads TGTGCCAGCAGCGTACAGGGGTATAACACTGAAGCTTTCTTT.

The chain joins TRBV10-2 to TRBJ1-1, with a weak D call TRBD1 (5 bases). CDR1 and CDR2 (germline): WSHSY, SAAADI. Trimming stripped 6 bases from V and 0 bases from J, with 11 bases between. The CDR3 runs to 14 residues. The CDR3 DNA reads TGCGCCAGCAGGGGGCGGAACCTGAACACTGAAGCTTTCTTT. This codes for CASRGRNLNTEAFF.

The chain has TRBV25-1 and TRBJ2-3; D not certain. V lost 7 bases and J 6 bases, leaving 8 bases between the germline ends. This CDR3 spans 11 amino acids. The germline V gene encodes CDR1 MGHDK and CDR2 SYGVNS. CDR3 in DNA: TGTGCCAGCACTTCTTCCGATACGCAGTATTTT. Amino acids: CASTSSDTQYF.

In this sample, this clone turned up once. This chain connects TRBV7-9 to TRBJ1-2; the match to TRBD1 covers 7 bases. This CDR3 region has 14 residues. Germline V CDR1 and CDR2: SEHNR, FQNEAQ (reference sequence). The J segment lost 3 bases and the V segment lost 7 bases, leaving 8 bases of the junction unmatched. The DNA for the CDR3 is TGTGCCAGCACCCCCGGGACAGCATACTATGGCTACACCTTC. Its protein product is CASTPGTAYYGYTF.

This clone has a single count. CDR3 in amino acids: CASSIGVPNTEAFF. CDR3 nucleotides: TGCGCCAGCAGTATAGGGGTTCCGAACACTGAAGCTTTCTTT. The chain carries TRBV10-2 and TRBJ1-1; maybe TRBD1 (5 bases). Germline V gene data show CDR1 as WSHSY and CDR2 as SAAADI. The V and J ends lost 5 bases and 1 base respectively, with 11 bases between them. The CDR3 contains 14 residues.

The V gene is TRBV29-1, the J gene TRBJ2-3; 7 bases fit TRBD2. J lost 1 base, V lost 6 bases, and 4 bases had no gene match. From germline, CDR1 is SQVTM and CDR2 ANQGSEA. The CDR3 is 13 residues long. The CDR3 nucleotides are TGCAGCGTGATTGGGGGGGGCACAGATACGCAGTATTTT. Translated: CSVIGGGTDTQYF.

The rearrangement joins TRBV6-6 to TRBJ1-5; no clear D gene. Trimming pared 8 bases from V and 3 bases from J, leaving 5 bases between. Germline CDR1 is MNHNY and CDR2 is SVGAGI (reference sequence). There are 11 residues in the CDR3. This chain's CDR3 is CASCNNQPQHF. CDR3 nucleotides: TGTGCCAGCTGTAACAATCAGCCCCAGCATTTT.

The chain couples TRBV9 to TRBJ2-1; 8 nucleotides line up with TRBD2. J lost 9 bases, V lost 3 bases, and 5 bases had no gene match. This CDR3 region has 13 residues. Germline loops: CDR1 SGDLS, CDR2 YYNGEE. The CDR3 spells CASSAGGASEQFF. CDR3 sequence (DNA): TGTGCCAGCAGCGCCGGGGGGGCCTCTGAGCAGTTCTTC.

This chain links TRBV18 with TRBJ2-5, with 8 bases matching TRBD2. Losses at the gene ends were 1 base for V and 0 bases for J; bases not matched to a gene: 4. Germline assignment: CDR1 KGHSH and CDR2 LQKENI. The CDR3 is 16 amino acids. The CDR3 is CASSPLRGGHQETQYF. In DNA form, the CDR3 reads TGTGCCAGCTCACCACTCCGGGGGGGACACCAAGAGACCCAGTACTTC.

Turning to this clone: Additional DNA sequences in this sample encode the identical CDR3. This CDR3 reads CASSLRETQYF. For the CDR3, the DNA is TGTGCCAGCAGCTTGCGAGAGACCCAGTACTTC. V gene TRBV5-6 combines with J gene TRBJ2-5; D gene uncertain. Germline V gene lookup returns CDR1 SGHDT and CDR2 YYEEEE. V lost 1 base to trimming and J lost 4 bases, with 2 bases between them. CDR3 length: 11 residues.

On this clone itself: At the DNA level, this CDR3 is encoded by other sequences in the same sample as well. The chain employs TRBV7-3 and TRBJ1-1; perhaps TRBD1 as D (5 bases). The CDR3 has 14 residues. The V gene's germline CDR1 is SGHTA and CDR2 FQGTGA. V lost 3 bases, J lost 0 bases, and 8 bases lay in between. CDR3 sequence reads: CASSFGGLNTEAFF. Written as DNA, the CDR3 is TGTGCCAGCAGCTTCGGGGGTTTGAACACTGAAGCTTTCTTT.

The J gene is TRBJ2-3, the V gene TRBV14, with TRBD1 matching 9 bases. This CDR3 has 13 residues. The germline gives CDR1 SGHDN, CDR2 FVKESK. J lost 11 bases, V lost 2 bases, and 5 bases had no gene match. This CDR3 reads CASSQLGQGRQYF. The CDR3 DNA reads as TGTGCCAGCAGCCAATTGGGACAGGGCCGGCAGTATTTT.

This chain links TRBV29-1 with TRBJ2-5, with TRBD1 matching 7 bases. Germline V lookup: CDR1 SQVTM, CDR2 ANQGSEA. The junction had 11 bases not matched to a gene; V was cut back by 5 bases and J by 5 bases. The CDR3 covers 14 residues. CDR3 sequence reads: CSVRDSITRETQYF. The DNA for the CDR3 is TGCAGCGTTAGGGACAGCATTACCAGGGAGACCCAGTACTTC.

The rearrangement uses TRBV19 and TRBJ1-2, with TRBD1 as a possible D gene (6 bases). V lost 2 bases, J lost 2 bases, and 12 bases lay in between. The germline V gene encodes CDR1 LNHDA and CDR2 SQIVND (reference sequence). The CDR3 runs to 15 residues. This CDR3 reads CASSIRQAKNYGYTF. The CDR3, as DNA: TGTGCCAGTAGTATACGACAGGCTAAAAACTATGGCTACACCTTC.

The chain has TRBV5-1 and TRBJ2-3; D possibly corresponds to TRBD1 (5 bases). The V end was cut by 0 bases, the J end by 0 bases, with 11 bases between. CDR3 length: 16 amino acids. Per germline, CDR1 SGHRS and CDR2 YFSETQ. The CDR3 is CASSLDWQGSTDTQYF. CDR3 nucleotide sequence: TGCGCCAGCAGCTTGGATTGGCAGGGAAGCACAGATACGCAGTATTTT.

The rearrangement uses TRBV7-2 and TRBJ2-2; D may be TRBD1 (6 bases). Germline CDR1 is SGHTA and CDR2 is FQGNSA. V was trimmed by 5 bases and J by 6 bases, leaving 13 bases between them. This CDR3 is 14 amino acids long. The CDR3 sequence is CASSPRTVAGELFF. The DNA for the CDR3 is TGTGCCAGCAGCCCCCGGACAGTGGCCGGGGAGCTGTTTTTT.

The CDR3: CASGLGGVSGYTF. The CDR3 nucleotides are TGTGCCAGCGGACTTGGGGGGGTTAGTGGCTACACCTTC. The chain is built from TRBV3-1 (or the pseudogene TRBV3-2) and TRBJ1-2, with D perhaps matching TRBD1 (5 bases). The V and J ends lost 8 bases and 7 bases respectively, with 17 bases between them. This CDR3 has 13 residues. In germline, CDR1 is LGHDT, CDR2 YNNKEL (reference sequence).

This chain uses TRBV15 with TRBJ1-4; no clear D gene. V was shortened by 5 bases and J by 8 bases, with 15 bases between the two germline ends. Germline lookup yields CDR1 LNHNV and CDR2 YYDKDF (reference sequence). The CDR3 is 14 amino acids. The CDR3 region has the DNA TGTGCCACCAGCTCTCGGGCCCCGGGGGAAAAACTGTTTTTT. It encodes CATSSRAPGEKLFF.

This clone was seen only once. The chain recombines TRBV5-1 with TRBJ1-1; D may be TRBD1 (5 bases). Deletions cut 2 bases from V and 8 bases from J, with 13 bases between. This CDR3 has 13 amino acids. Germline CDR1 reads SGHRS; CDR2 reads YFSETQ. The CDR3 here is CASSLGMTVEAFF. CDR3 nucleotides: TGCGCCAGCAGCTTAGGTATGACAGTCGAAGCTTTCTTT.

This chain links TRBV6-5 with TRBJ1-5; no definite D call. Germline-derived CDR1 and CDR2 are MNHEY and SVGAGI. Trimming removed 5 bases at V and 2 bases at J, with 13 bases between. CDR3 size: 15 residues. CDR3 DNA sequence: TGTGCCAGCAGTCAGCGGACGGGCGGCAATCAGCCCCAGCATTTT. Encoded protein: CASSQRTGGNQPQHF.

The chain carries TRBV4-2 and TRBJ2-1, with 7 bases lining up with TRBD2. The V gene end was trimmed by 0 bases and the J gene end by 8 bases; junction bases not matched to a gene: 10. Germline V CDR1 and CDR2: LGHNA, YNFKEQ. This CDR3 comprises 16 residues. In DNA, the CDR3 is TGTGCCAGCAGCCAAGAGGAGAGGACTAGGGCTGATGAGCAGTTCTTC. Its protein product is CASSQEERTRADEQFF.

This clone is a singleton in its sample. The rearrangement joins TRBV5-1 to TRBJ2-4; no clear D gene. This CDR3 has 13 residues. With 4 bases removed from V and 0 bases from J, the gap between germline ends came to 5 bases. Germline V CDR1 and CDR2: SGHRS, YFSETQ. CDR3 sequence reads: CASSGLAKNIQYF. The CDR3 nucleotides are TGCGCCAGCAGCGGGCTAGCCAAAAACATTCAGTACTTC. Full variable domain (outside the CDR3, taken from reference TRBV5-1 and TRBJ2-4): KAGVTQTPRYLIKTRGQQVTLSCSPISGHRSVSWYQQTPGQGLQFLFEYFSETQRNKGNFPGRFSGRQFSNSRSEMNVSTLELGDSALYLCASSGLAKNIQYFGAGTRLSVL.

V is TRBV3-1 (or the pseudogene TRBV3-2) and J is TRBJ1-2; D is undetermined. Germline V gene lookup returns CDR1 LGHDT and CDR2 YNNKEL (reference sequence). The CDR3 contains 14 residues. V lost 4 bases, J lost 0 bases, and 9 bases lay in between. The CDR3 loop is CASSPPSTNYGYTF. The CDR3 DNA is TGTGCCAGCAGCCCCCCATCTACTAACTATGGCTACACCTTC.